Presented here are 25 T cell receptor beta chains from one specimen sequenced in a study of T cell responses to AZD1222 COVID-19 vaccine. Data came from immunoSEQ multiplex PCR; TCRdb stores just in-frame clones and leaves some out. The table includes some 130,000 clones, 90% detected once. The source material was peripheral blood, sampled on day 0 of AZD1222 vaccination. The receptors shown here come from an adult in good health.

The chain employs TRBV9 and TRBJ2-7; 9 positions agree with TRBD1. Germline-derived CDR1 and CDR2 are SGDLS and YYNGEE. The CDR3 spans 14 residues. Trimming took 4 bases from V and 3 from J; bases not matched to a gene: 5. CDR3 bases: TGTGCCAGCAGCCCCCGGGACAGGGTCTACGAGCAGTACTTC. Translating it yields CASSPRDRVYEQYF.

The CDR3 region is CASKRTGGYGYTF. The CDR3 bases are TGTGCCAGCAAGAGGACAGGGGGTTATGGCTACACCTTC. The chain recombines TRBV6-5 with TRBJ1-2; TRBD1 matches 10 bases. CDR3 length: 13 residues. V shed 7 bases, J shed 5 bases, and the junction held 4 bases outside the gene matches. CDR1 MNHEY and CDR2 SVGAGI come from the germline V gene.

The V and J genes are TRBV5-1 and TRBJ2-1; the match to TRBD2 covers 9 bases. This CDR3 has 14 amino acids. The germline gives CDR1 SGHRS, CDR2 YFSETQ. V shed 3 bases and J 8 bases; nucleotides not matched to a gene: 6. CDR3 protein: CASSSISGGYEQFF. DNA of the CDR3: TGCGCCAGCAGCTCGATTAGCGGGGGCTATGAGCAGTTCTTC.

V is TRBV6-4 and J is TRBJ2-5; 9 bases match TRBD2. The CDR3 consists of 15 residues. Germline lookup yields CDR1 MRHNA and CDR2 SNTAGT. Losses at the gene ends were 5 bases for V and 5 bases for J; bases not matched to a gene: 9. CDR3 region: CASSPLAGTRETQYF. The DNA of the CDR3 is TGTGCCAGCAGTCCCCTAGCGGGGACGCGTGAGACCCAGTACTTC.

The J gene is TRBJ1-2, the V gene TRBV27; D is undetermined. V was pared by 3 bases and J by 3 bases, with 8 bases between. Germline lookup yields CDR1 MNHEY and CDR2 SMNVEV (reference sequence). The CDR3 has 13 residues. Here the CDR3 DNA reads TGTGCCAGCAGTTTCCTCGGTGACTATGGCTACACCTTC. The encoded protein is CASSFLGDYGYTF.

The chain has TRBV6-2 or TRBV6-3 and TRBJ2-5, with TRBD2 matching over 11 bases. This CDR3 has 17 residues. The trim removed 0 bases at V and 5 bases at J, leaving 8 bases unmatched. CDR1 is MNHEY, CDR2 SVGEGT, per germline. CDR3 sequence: CASSYSLAGGPWETQYF. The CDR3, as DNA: TGTGCCAGCAGTTACTCTTTAGCGGGGGGGCCTTGGGAGACCCAGTACTTC.

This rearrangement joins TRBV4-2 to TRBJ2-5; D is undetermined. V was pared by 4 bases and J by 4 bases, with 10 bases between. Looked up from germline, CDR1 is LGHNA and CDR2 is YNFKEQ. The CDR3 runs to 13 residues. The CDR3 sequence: CASSRDDGETQYF. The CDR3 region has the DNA TGTGCCAGCAGCCGCGACGATGGAGAGACCCAGTACTTC.

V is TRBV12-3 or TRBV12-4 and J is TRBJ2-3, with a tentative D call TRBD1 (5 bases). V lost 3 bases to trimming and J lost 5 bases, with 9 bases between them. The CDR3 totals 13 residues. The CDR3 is CASSFPGRDTQYF. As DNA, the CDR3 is TGTGCCAGCAGTTTTCCAGGGCGAGATACGCAGTATTTT.

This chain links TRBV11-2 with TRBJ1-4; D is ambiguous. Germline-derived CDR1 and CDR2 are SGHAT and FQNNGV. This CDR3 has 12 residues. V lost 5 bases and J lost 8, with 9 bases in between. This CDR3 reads CASSDLIEKLFF. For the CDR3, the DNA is TGTGCCAGCAGCGACTTGATCGAAAAACTGTTTTTT.

The CDR3 nucleotides are TGCGCCAGCAGACAGGGACTAGCGGGGGCTCCCTACAATGAGCAGTTCTTC. Translation gives CASRQGLAGAPYNEQFF. V and J are TRBV4-1 and TRBJ2-1, with 14 bases matching TRBD2. Germline assignment: CDR1 MGHRA and CDR2 YSYEKL. The CDR3 is 17 amino acids. Unmatched junction bases numbered 6, after V lost 6 bases and J lost 2 bases.

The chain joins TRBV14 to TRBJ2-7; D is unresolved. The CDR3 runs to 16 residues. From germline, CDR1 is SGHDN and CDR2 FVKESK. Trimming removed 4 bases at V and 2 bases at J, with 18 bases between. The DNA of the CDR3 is TGTGCCAGCAGCCCAGCGTGGACCAGTCGCCCCTACGAGCAGTACTTC. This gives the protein CASSPAWTSRPYEQYF.

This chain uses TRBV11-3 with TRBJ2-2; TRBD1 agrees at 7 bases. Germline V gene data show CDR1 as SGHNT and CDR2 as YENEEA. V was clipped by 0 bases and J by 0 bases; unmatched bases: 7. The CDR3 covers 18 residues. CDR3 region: CASSLDQGGSANTGELFF. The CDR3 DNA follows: TGTGCCAGCAGCTTAGATCAAGGGGGCAGCGCGAACACCGGGGAGCTGTTTTTT.

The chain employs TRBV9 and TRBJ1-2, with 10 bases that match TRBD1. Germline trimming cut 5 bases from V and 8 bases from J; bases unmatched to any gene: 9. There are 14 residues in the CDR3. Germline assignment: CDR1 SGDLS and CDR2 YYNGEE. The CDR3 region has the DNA TGTGCCAGCAGATCATTCGGGACAGGGGAGGGCTACACCTTC. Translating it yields CASRSFGTGEGYTF.

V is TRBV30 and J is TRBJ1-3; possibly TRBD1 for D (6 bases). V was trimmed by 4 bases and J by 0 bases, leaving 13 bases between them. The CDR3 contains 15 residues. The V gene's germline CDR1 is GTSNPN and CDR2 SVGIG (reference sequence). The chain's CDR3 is CAWTDIQGSGNTIYF. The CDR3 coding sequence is TGTGCCTGGACCGATATACAGGGCTCTGGAAACACCATATATTTT.

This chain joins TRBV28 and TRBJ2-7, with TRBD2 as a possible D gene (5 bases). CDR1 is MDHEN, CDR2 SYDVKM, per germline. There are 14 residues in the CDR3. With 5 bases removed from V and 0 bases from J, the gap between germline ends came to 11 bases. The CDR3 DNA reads TGTGCCAGCAGTGCCCCCGGGATCTCCTACGAGCAGTACTTC. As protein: CASSAPGISYEQYF.

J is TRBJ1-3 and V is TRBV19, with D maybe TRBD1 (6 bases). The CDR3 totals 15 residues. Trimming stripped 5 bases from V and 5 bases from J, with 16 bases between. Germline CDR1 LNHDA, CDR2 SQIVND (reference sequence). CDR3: CASSPRGGRRNTIYF. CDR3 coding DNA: TGTGCCAGTAGTCCCCGGGGGGGGCGAAGAAACACCATATATTTT. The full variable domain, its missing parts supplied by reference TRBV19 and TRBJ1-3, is DGGITQSPKYLFRKEGQNVTLSCEQNLNHDAMYWYRQDPGQGLRLIYYSQIVNDFQKGDIAEGYSVSREKKESFPLTVTSAQKNPTAFYLCASSPRGGRRNTIYFGEGSWLTVV.

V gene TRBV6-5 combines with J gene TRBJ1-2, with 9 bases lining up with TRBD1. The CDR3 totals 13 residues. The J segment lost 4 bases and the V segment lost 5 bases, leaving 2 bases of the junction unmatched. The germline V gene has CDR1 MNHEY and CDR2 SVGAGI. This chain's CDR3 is CASSKTGGYGYTF. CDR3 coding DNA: TGTGCCAGCAGTAAGACAGGGGGCTATGGCTACACCTTC.

CDR3 in amino acids: CSAKVDYEQFF. CDR3 nucleotide sequence: TGCAGTGCTAAGGTGGACTATGAGCAGTTCTTC. J is TRBJ2-1 and V is TRBV20-1; perhaps TRBD2 as D (5 bases). This CDR3 comprises 11 residues. The germline CDR1 and CDR2 sequences are DFQATT and SNEGSKA (reference sequence). V was shortened by 4 bases and J by 8 bases, with 9 bases between the two germline ends.

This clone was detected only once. This chain's CDR3 is CASPNLRDRPPRGNQPQHF. Written as DNA, the CDR3 is TGTGCCAGCCCCAATCTCCGGGACAGGCCCCCAAGGGGCAATCAGCCCCAGCATTTT. V and J are TRBV27 and TRBJ1-5; TRBD1 matches at 8 bases. V lost 8 bases and J lost 2; bases outside the gene matches: 20. Germline loops: CDR1 MNHEY, CDR2 SMNVEV (reference sequence). This CDR3 region has 19 residues.

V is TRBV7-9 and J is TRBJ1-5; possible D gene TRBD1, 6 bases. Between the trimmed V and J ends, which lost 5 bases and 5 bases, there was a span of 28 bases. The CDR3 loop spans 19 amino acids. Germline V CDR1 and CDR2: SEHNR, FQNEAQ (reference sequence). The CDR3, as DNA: TGTGCCAGCAGCCTACCTGACCCTAGGACGAAGAAGGGGGATCAGCCCCAGCATTTT. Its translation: CASSLPDPRTKKGDQPQHF.

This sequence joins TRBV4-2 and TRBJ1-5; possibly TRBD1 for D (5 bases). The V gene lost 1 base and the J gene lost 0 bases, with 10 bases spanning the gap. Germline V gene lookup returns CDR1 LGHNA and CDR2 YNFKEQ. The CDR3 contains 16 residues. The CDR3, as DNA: TGTGCCAGCAGCCAAGGTTCGGGGGATAGCAATCAGCCCCAGCATTTT. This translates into CASSQGSGDSNQPQHF.

This chain's CDR3 is CATSRGPGGRDYEQYF. The DNA of the CDR3 is TGTGCCACCAGCAGAGGCCCTGGGGGAAGGGATTACGAGCAGTACTTC. The chain joins TRBV15 to TRBJ2-7; perhaps D is TRBD1 or TRBD2 (5 bases each). CDR3 length: 16 amino acids. The V gene's germline CDR1 is LNHNV and CDR2 YYDKDF (reference sequence). V shed 1 base and J shed 4 bases, with 17 bases lying between them.

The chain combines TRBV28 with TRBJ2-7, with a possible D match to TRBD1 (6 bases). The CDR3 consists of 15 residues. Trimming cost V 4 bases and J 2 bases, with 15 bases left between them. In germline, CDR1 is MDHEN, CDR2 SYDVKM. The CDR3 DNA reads TGTGCCAGCAGTTCCAGGGGTTCCCCCCCCTACGAGCAGTACTTC. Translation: CASSSRGSPPYEQYF.

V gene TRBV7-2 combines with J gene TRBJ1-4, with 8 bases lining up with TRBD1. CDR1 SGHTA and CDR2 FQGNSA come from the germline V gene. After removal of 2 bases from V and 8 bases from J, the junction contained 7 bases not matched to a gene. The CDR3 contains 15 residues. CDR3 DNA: TGTGCCAGCAGCTTATCATCTGACAGGGGCGAAAAACTGTTTTTT. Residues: CASSLSSDRGEKLFF. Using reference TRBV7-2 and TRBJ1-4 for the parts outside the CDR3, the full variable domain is GAGVSQSPSNKVTEKGKDVELRCDPISGHTALYWYRQSLGQGLEFLIYFQGNSAPDKSGLPSDRFSAERTGGSVSTLTIQRTQQEDSAVYLCASSLSSDRGEKLFFGSGTQLSVL.

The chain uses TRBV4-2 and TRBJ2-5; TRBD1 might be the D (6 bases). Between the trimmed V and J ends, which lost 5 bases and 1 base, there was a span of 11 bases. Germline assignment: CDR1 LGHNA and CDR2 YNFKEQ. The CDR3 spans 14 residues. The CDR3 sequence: CASSGGHLQETQYF. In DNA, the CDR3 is TGTGCCAGCAGCGGGGGACACCTCCAAGAGACCCAGTACTTC.